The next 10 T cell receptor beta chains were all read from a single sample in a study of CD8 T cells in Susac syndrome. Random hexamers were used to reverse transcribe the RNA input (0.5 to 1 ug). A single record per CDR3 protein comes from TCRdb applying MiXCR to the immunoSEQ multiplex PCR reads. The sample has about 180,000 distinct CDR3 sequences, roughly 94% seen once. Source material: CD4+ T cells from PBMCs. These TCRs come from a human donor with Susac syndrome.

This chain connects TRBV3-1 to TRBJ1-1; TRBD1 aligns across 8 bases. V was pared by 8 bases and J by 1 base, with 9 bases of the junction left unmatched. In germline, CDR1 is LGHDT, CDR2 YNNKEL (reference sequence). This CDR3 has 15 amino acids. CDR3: CASGQGVGTNTEAFF. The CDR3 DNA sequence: TGTGCCAGCGGACAGGGTGTGGGTACGAACACTGAAGCTTTCTTT.

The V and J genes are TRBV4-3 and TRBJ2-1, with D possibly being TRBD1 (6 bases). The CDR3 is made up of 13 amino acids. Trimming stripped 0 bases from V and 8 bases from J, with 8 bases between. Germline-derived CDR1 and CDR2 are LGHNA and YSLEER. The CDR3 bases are TGCGCCAGCAGCCAAGATCAGGGGTATGAGCAGTTCTTC. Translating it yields CASSQDQGYEQFF.

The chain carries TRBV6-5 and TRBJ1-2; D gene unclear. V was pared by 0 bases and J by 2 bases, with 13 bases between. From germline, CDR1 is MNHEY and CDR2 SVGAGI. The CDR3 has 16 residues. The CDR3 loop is CASSYSLGRSNYGYTF. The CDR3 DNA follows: TGTGCCAGCAGTTACTCGTTAGGGAGGTCGAACTATGGCTACACCTTC.

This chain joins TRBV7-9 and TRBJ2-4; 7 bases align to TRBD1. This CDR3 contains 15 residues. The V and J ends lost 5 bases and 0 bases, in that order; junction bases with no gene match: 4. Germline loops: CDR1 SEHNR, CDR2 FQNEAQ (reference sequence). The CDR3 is CASSPGTVAKNIQYF. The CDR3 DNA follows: TGTGCCAGCAGCCCCGGGACAGTAGCCAAAAACATTCAGTACTTC.

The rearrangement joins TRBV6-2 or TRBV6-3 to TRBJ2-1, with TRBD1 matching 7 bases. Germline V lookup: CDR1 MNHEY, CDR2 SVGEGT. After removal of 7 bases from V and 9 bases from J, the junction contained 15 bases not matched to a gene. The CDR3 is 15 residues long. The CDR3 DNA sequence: TGTGCCAGCACATTCGCCCGACAGGGCCGTGGTGAGCAGTTCTTC. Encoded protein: CASTFARQGRGEQFF.

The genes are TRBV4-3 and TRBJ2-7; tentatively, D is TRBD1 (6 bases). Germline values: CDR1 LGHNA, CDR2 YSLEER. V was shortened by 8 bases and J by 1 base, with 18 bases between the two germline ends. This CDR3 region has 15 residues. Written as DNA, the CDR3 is TGCGCCAGCCTTACGGGACACTGGCTTTCCTACGAGCAGTACTTC. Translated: CASLTGHWLSYEQYF.

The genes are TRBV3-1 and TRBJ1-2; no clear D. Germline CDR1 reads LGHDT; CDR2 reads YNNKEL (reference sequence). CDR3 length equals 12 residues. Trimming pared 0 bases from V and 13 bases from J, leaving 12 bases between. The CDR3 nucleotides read TGTGCCAGCAGCCAAGATCTCGGGCTTTTCACCTTC. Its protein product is CASSQDLGLFTF.

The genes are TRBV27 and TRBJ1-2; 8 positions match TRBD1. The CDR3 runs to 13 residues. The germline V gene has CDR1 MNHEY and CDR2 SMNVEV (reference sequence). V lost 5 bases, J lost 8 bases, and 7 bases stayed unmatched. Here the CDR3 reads CASSRDRLKGYTF. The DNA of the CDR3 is TGTGCCAGCAGTCGGGACAGGCTTAAGGGCTACACCTTC.

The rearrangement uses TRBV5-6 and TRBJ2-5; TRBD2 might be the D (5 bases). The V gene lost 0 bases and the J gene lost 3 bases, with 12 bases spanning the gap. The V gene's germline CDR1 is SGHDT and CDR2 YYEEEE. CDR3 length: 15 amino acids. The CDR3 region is CASSLVDLGKETQYF. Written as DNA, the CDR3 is TGTGCCAGCAGCTTGGTGGACTTGGGTAAAGAGACCCAGTACTTC. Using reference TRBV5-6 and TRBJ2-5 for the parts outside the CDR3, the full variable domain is DAGVTQSPTHLIKTRGQQVTLRCSPKSGHDTVSWYQQALGQGPQFIFQYYEEEERQRGNFPDRFSGHQFPNYSSELNVNALLLGDSALYLCASSLVDLGKETQYFGPGTRLLVL.

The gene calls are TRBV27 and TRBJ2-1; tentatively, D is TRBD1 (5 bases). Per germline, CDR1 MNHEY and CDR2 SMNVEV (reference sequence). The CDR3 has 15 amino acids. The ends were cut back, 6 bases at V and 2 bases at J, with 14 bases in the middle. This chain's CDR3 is CASSLQRQTYNEQFF. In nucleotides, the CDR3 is TGTGCCAGCAGCCTACAAAGACAGACCTACAATGAGCAGTTCTTC.